One sample yielded the 21 T cell receptor beta chains listed below, sequenced in a study of T cell responses to AZD1222 COVID-19 vaccine. Data came from immunoSEQ multiplex PCR; TCRdb stores just in-frame clones and leaves some out. The sample includes about 120,000 clones, approximately 86% of them seen just once. This specimen consisted of peripheral blood, obtained 28 days after the second AZD1222 dose. The receptors shown here come from an adult who received the AZD1222 COVID-19 vaccine.

V is TRBV27 and J is TRBJ1-1; TRBD1 might be the D (5 bases). V was trimmed by 2 bases and J by 7 bases, leaving 14 bases between them. There are 14 residues in the CDR3. Germline-derived CDR1 and CDR2 are MNHEY and SMNVEV (reference sequence). The CDR3, as DNA: TGTGCCAGCAGTTTAGGAGATAGGGGAAGTGAAGCTTTCTTT. It yields the protein CASSLGDRGSEAFF.

This chain connects TRBV6-5 to TRBJ1-6, with a weak D call TRBD1 (5 bases). Germline-derived CDR1 and CDR2 are MNHEY and SVGAGI. The V gene lost 6 bases and the J gene lost 7 bases, with 10 bases spanning the gap. The CDR3 totals 13 residues. CDR3: CASSLEGNSPLHF. The CDR3, as DNA: TGTGCCAGCAGCCTCGAGGGGAATTCACCCCTCCACTTT.

The V call is TRBV7-8, the J call TRBJ2-1; 9 nucleotides align to TRBD2. CDR1 and CDR2 from the germline V gene are SGHVS and FQNEAQ. This CDR3 region has 16 residues. The ends lost 5 bases at V and 4 bases at J; junction bases unmatched: 9. CDR3 amino acids: CASSPSLRGGYNEQFF. The CDR3 nucleotides read TGTGCCAGCAGCCCCTCATTGCGGGGGGGATACAATGAGCAGTTCTTC.

This clone was seen once. V and J are TRBV30 and TRBJ2-7; TRBD1 matches at 7 bases. The CDR3 has 12 residues. Trimming cost V 4 bases and J 4 bases; bases outside gene matches: 4. Germline V gene data show CDR1 as GTSNPN and CDR2 as SVGIG (reference sequence). The CDR3: CAWNSQGYEQYF. In DNA, the CDR3 is TGTGCCTGGAACTCACAGGGGTACGAGCAGTACTTC. The whole variable domain, filled in from reference TRBV30 and TRBJ2-7, reads SQTIHQWPATLVQPVGSPLSLECTVEGTSNPNLYWYRQAAGRGLQLLFYSVGIGQISSEVPQNLSASRPQDRQFILSSKKLLLSDSGFYLCAWNSQGYEQYFGPGTRLTVT.

This chain uses TRBV5-4 with TRBJ2-2; 7 positions agree with TRBD2. The CDR3 sequence is 14 residues long. CDR1 and CDR2 (germline): SGHNT, YYREEE (reference sequence). Germline trimming cut 0 bases from V and 4 bases from J; bases unmatched to any gene: 0. The CDR3 loop is CASSLGGGTGELFF. DNA of the CDR3: TGTGCCAGCAGCTTGGGGGGGGGCACCGGGGAGCTGTTTTTT.

V gene TRBV10-3 combines with J gene TRBJ1-2, with TRBD1 identical over 7 bases. Trimming cost V 10 bases and J 1 base; bases outside gene matches: 6. Germline-derived CDR1 and CDR2 are ENHRY and SYGVKD. The CDR3 contains 13 residues. CDR3 sequence reads: CATQGEYNYGYTF. CDR3 nucleotide sequence: TGTGCCACTCAGGGGGAGTATAACTATGGCTACACCTTC.

CDR3 nucleotide sequence: TGTGCCAGCTCTACGGGCCCGGGGAACACTGAAGCTTTCTTT. It codes for CASSTGPGNTEAFF. The chain links TRBV18 to TRBJ1-1, with unresolved D. The germline gives CDR1 KGHSH, CDR2 LQKENI. The CDR3 covers 14 residues. V was clipped by 6 bases and J by 1 base, with 12 bases between them.

This clone occurred many times. The chain couples TRBV25-1 to TRBJ1-2; 10 positions match TRBD1. The CDR3 contains 16 residues. Germline CDR1 reads MGHDK; CDR2 reads SYGVNS. V trimming: 4 bases; J trimming: 5 bases; junction bases outside the gene matches: 10. The CDR3 DNA sequence: TGTGCCAGCAGTGCGGGACAGGGGTCCCCTATTTATGGCTACACCTTC. Translated, it gives CASSAGQGSPIYGYTF.

The rearrangement links TRBV28 to TRBJ1-6; D gene unclear. Looked up from germline, CDR1 is MDHEN and CDR2 is SYDVKM. The CDR3 covers 17 residues. With 3 bases removed from V and 0 bases from J, the gap between germline ends came to 12 bases. Here the CDR3 reads CASSFYSHGSYNSPLHF. The DNA of the CDR3 is TGTGCCAGCAGTTTCTACTCACATGGCTCCTATAATTCACCCCTCCACTTT.

In its sample, this clone was seen once. The CDR3 nucleotides are TGCGCCAGCAGTATAGATCAAAATCAGCCCCAGCATTTT. It yields the protein CASSIDQNQPQHF. The chain joins TRBV5-1 to TRBJ1-5; D uncertain. Germline-derived CDR1 and CDR2 are SGHRS and YFSETQ. Trimming took off 5 bases at V and 4 bases at J, with 10 bases between the two ends. The length of the CDR3 is 13 residues.

The V call is TRBV9, the J call TRBJ2-5; 11 bases are a match to TRBD2. The CDR3 is made up of 20 amino acids. V lost 0 bases to trimming and J lost 0 bases; unmatched junction nucleotides: 13. In germline, CDR1 is SGDLS, CDR2 YYNGEE. CDR3 sequence: CASSVVGGLAGGRNQETQYF. The CDR3 DNA follows: TGTGCCAGCAGCGTAGTCGGCGGGCTAGCGGGGGGACGCAACCAAGAGACCCAGTACTTC. Together with reference TRBV9 and TRBJ2-5, the CDR3 gives the full variable domain: DSGVTQTPKHLITATGQRVTLRCSPRSGDLSVYWYQQSLDQGLQFLIQYYNGEERAKGNILERFSAQQFPDLHSELNLSSLELGDSALYFCASSVVGGLAGGRNQETQYFGPGTRLLVL.

V gene TRBV7-2 combines with J gene TRBJ2-7, with 7 bases lining up with TRBD1. The CDR3 sequence is 14 residues long. Trimming took 5 bases from V and 5 from J; bases not matched to a gene: 9. Germline lookup yields CDR1 SGHTA and CDR2 FQGNSA. This chain's CDR3 is CASSLVTGSHEQYF. The DNA of the CDR3 is TGTGCCAGCAGCCTAGTGACAGGGTCCCACGAGCAGTACTTC. Together with reference TRBV7-2 and TRBJ2-7, the CDR3 gives the full variable domain: GAGVSQSPSNKVTEKGKDVELRCDPISGHTALYWYRQSLGQGLEFLIYFQGNSAPDKSGLPSDRFSAERTGGSVSTLTIQRTQQEDSAVYLCASSLVTGSHEQYFGPGTRLTVT.

A few counts support this clone. The chain links TRBV20-1 to TRBJ2-5, with 10 bases aligning to TRBD2. CDR3 length equals 15 residues. With V trimmed by 3 bases and J by 5 bases, 9 bases remained unmatched. The germline V gene encodes CDR1 DFQATT and CDR2 SNEGSKA (reference sequence). The CDR3 region has the DNA TGCAGTGCTAGTGCGGCGGCAGCGGGGGGGGAGACCCAGTACTTC. Its translation: CSASAAAAGGETQYF.

The chain carries TRBV3-1 (or the pseudogene TRBV3-2) and TRBJ1-2; D remains ambiguous. Germline V gives CDR1 LGHDT, CDR2 YNNKEL (reference sequence). This CDR3 contains 14 residues. The V end lost 1 base, the J end lost 4 bases, and 10 bases lay between the germline ends. For the CDR3, the DNA is TGTGCCAGCAGCCAAGGGGCATACTCCTATGGCTACACCTTC. Its protein product is CASSQGAYSYGYTF.

This chain links TRBV12-5 with TRBJ1-4; D is perhaps TRBD1 (6 bases). Trimming pared 1 base from V and 0 bases from J, leaving 15 bases between. This CDR3 is 18 amino acids long. Germline CDR1 and CDR2: LGHNT and FRNRAP. The CDR3 loop reads CASGLDLFGQTTNEKLFF. The CDR3 bases are TGTGCTAGTGGTTTGGATCTCTTTGGACAGACAACTAATGAAAAACTGTTTTTT.

V gene TRBV6-2 or TRBV6-3 combines with J gene TRBJ2-2, with TRBD2 identical over 8 bases. V gave up 6 bases and J gave up 1 base; unmatched junction bases: 4. In germline, CDR1 is MNHEY, CDR2 SVGEGT. The CDR3 spans 15 residues. The CDR3 sequence: CASSQLAVNTGELFF. The CDR3 coding sequence is TGTGCCAGCAGCCAACTAGCGGTGAACACCGGGGAGCTGTTTTTT.

The chain has TRBV18 and TRBJ1-1; D ambiguous. V was cut by 3 bases and J by 3 bases, with 8 bases left in between. Germline CDR1 reads KGHSH; CDR2 reads LQKENI. The CDR3 spans 13 residues. This chain's CDR3 is CASSPAVDTEAFF. The DNA of the CDR3 is TGTGCCAGCTCACCGGCGGTTGACACTGAAGCTTTCTTT.

The rearrangement links TRBV19 to TRBJ1-2; 7 bases map to TRBD1. V lost 2 bases to trimming and J lost 2 bases; unmatched junction nucleotides: 5. The CDR3 sequence is 15 residues long. Germline lookup yields CDR1 LNHDA and CDR2 SQIVND (reference sequence). CDR3 nucleotide sequence: TGTGCCAGTAGTATAAGGGGGCAGAAGAACTATGGCTACACCTTC. It is translated as CASSIRGQKNYGYTF.

This sequence joins TRBV29-1 and TRBJ2-3; D is perhaps TRBD2 (6 bases). Germline loops: CDR1 SQVTM, CDR2 ANQGSEA. This CDR3 contains 14 residues. V gave up 5 bases and J gave up 0 bases, with 12 bases separating them. The chain's CDR3 is CSVPEGLSTDTQYF. The DNA for the CDR3 is TGCAGCGTTCCCGAGGGACTTAGCACAGATACGCAGTATTTT.

This chain links TRBV30 with TRBJ2-1; unclear D gene. The germline V gene encodes CDR1 GTSNPN and CDR2 SVGIG (reference sequence). The germline V and J ends were trimmed by 3 bases and 5 bases, with 5 bases remaining between them. This CDR3 contains 11 residues. The CDR3 here is CAWSLNNEQFF. CDR3 nucleotides: TGTGCCTGGAGCCTGAACAATGAGCAGTTCTTC.

The J gene is TRBJ2-6, the V gene TRBV18; D is perhaps TRBD2 (5 bases). Trimming shortened V by 3 bases and J by 2 bases, and 17 bases separated the two germline ends. The CDR3 consists of 18 residues. Germline V gene sequence: CDR1 KGHSH, CDR2 LQKENI. CDR3 DNA sequence: TGTGCCAGCTCACCTAGGAGAAACGAGGGCCCTGGGGCCAACGTCCTGACTTTC. Its protein is CASSPRRNEGPGANVLTF.